These 28 T cell receptor beta chains share one sample of origin, sequenced in a study of cytomegalovirus exposure and HLA in healthy donors (dated by TCRdb to 2017 to 2019). Library construction relied on the immunoSEQ multiplex PCR assay. For the multiplex PCR, a mixture combining 60 forward primers for TCR Vbeta segments and 13 reverse primers for TCR Jbeta segments was used. Held by TCRdb, this immuneACCESS table contains in-frame sequences only and omits some clones. Under half of the omission traces to an unresolved V gene where checked; the cause of the rest is unknown. A total of 90,000 to 150,000 clones appear in this sample, approximately 15% of them only once. Together, the top ten hold 1.9% of the sample. Sequenced material: PBMCs. The source of these receptors is a woman younger than 35 in good health and CMV-seronegative.

This clone was seen only a few times. V usage is TRBV7-2 and J usage is TRBJ2-3, with D perhaps matching TRBD2 (7 bases). The germline V gene has CDR1 SGHTA and CDR2 FQGNSA. This CDR3 is built from 15 residues. The V gene lost 4 bases and the J gene lost 1 base, with 12 bases spanning the gap. The CDR3 DNA sequence: TGTGCCAGCAGCTCTCGGGGGGCGGGCACAGATACGCAGTATTTT. Translating gives CASSSRGAGTDTQYF.

This clone has a handful of counts. V is TRBV2 and J is TRBJ1-5, with 12 bases that match TRBD1. The germline V gene has CDR1 SNHLY and CDR2 FYNNEI. V was pared by 6 bases and J by 7 bases, with 7 bases of the junction left unmatched. The CDR3 sequence is 15 residues long. The CDR3 region has the DNA TGTGCCAGCAGCGGCGGGACAGGGGGCTGGCAGCCCCAGCATTTT. Protein sequence: CASSGGTGGWQPQHF.

This rearrangement joins TRBV7-9 to TRBJ2-3, with 11 bases fitting TRBD1. The CDR3 is 18 amino acids. Germline V CDR1 and CDR2: SEHNR, FQNEAQ (reference sequence). V gave up 1 base and J gave up 6 bases; unmatched junction bases: 12. CDR3 amino acids: CASSLEPPGTGGTDTQYF. CDR3 nucleotide sequence: TGTGCCAGCAGCTTAGAGCCCCCCGGGACAGGGGGGACGGATACGCAGTATTTT.

The gene calls are TRBV29-1 and TRBJ1-1; unclear D gene. Germline V lookup: CDR1 SQVTM, CDR2 ANQGSEA. CDR3 length: 13 residues. V was trimmed by 1 base and J by 4 bases, leaving 10 bases between them. The CDR3 coding sequence is TGCAGCGTTGAAGTGCCCCCGGGCACTGAAGCTTTCTTT. As protein: CSVEVPPGTEAFF.

The chain couples TRBV5-8 to TRBJ2-7; a weak D match, TRBD2 (5 bases). CDR1 is SGHTS, CDR2 YDEGEE, per germline. CDR3 size: 12 residues. V was pared by 4 bases and J by 1 base, with 6 bases between. CDR3 nucleotides: TGTGCCAGCAGCCGGGGATCCTACGAGCAGTACTTC. It codes for CASSRGSYEQYF.

In this sample, this clone turned up a few times. The genes are TRBV6-6 and TRBJ2-7; possibly TRBD2 for D (6 bases). Trimming took off 0 bases at V and 2 bases at J, with 11 bases between the two ends. The CDR3 extends over 15 amino acids. Per the germline V gene, CDR1 is MNHNY and CDR2 is SVGAGI (reference sequence). For the CDR3, the DNA is TGTGCCAGCAGTTACTCCCGGGACTCGACCTACGAGCAGTACTTC. The encoded protein is CASSYSRDSTYEQYF.

This clone has more than one count but fewer than ten. This rearrangement joins TRBV27 to TRBJ1-5; TRBD1 agrees at 11 bases. V lost 1 base to trimming and J lost 6 bases; unmatched junction nucleotides: 8. This CDR3 is 17 amino acids long. The germline CDR1 and CDR2 sequences are MNHEY and SMNVEV (reference sequence). The CDR3, as DNA: TGTGCCAGCAGTTTATTTGGGACAGGGGGTTTAAGTCAGCCCCAGCATTTT. It codes for CASSLFGTGGLSQPQHF.

This chain uses TRBV5-1 with TRBJ2-3; perhaps TRBD2 as D (6 bases). Germline lookup yields CDR1 SGHRS and CDR2 YFSETQ. CDR3 length: 15 residues. Trimming took off 0 bases at V and 0 bases at J, with 8 bases between the two ends. DNA of the CDR3: TGCGCCAGCAGCTTGGACGGGACTAGCACAGATACGCAGTATTTT. Its protein product is CASSLDGTSTDTQYF.

This clone was found a few times. This chain links TRBV5-1 with TRBJ1-1, with 8 bases aligning to TRBD1. The V gene end was trimmed by 4 bases and the J gene end by 3 bases; junction bases not matched to a gene: 8. The CDR3 has 15 amino acids. Germline V CDR1 and CDR2: SGHRS, YFSETQ. The CDR3 DNA is TGCGCCAGCAGCCCTCGACAGGGGTATGACACTGAAGCTTTCTTT. Translating it yields CASSPRQGYDTEAFF.

V usage is TRBV5-5 and J usage is TRBJ2-3; D remains unclear. Trimming stripped 0 bases from V and 0 bases from J, with 8 bases between. Per germline, CDR1 SGHKS and CDR2 YYEKEE (reference sequence). The CDR3 contains 15 residues. CDR3 coding DNA: TGTGCCAGCAGCTTGGCCGGCAGGAGCACAGATACGCAGTATTTT. Its translation: CASSLAGRSTDTQYF.

This clone occurred a few times. V is TRBV10-1 and J is TRBJ1-3; 9 bases fit TRBD1. CDR3 length: 19 amino acids. The germline gives CDR1 WNHNN, CDR2 SYGVQD (reference sequence). J was trimmed by 0 bases and V by 8 bases; bases with no gene match: 17. Here the CDR3 DNA reads TGCGCCAGCCACCCCGACCCGGGACAGGGTCTGGACTCTGGAAACACCATATATTTT. Protein sequence: CASHPDPGQGLDSGNTIYF.

This clone was found a few times. The CDR3, as DNA: TGTGCCAGCAGCCCTCGACAGGGGACTGAAGCTTTCTTT. It codes for CASSPRQGTEAFF. This sequence joins TRBV11-3 and TRBJ1-1, with 8 bases that match TRBD1. V shed 5 bases and J 5 bases; nucleotides not matched to a gene: 4. The length of the CDR3 is 13 residues. Germline CDR1 and CDR2: SGHNT and YENEEA. Variable domain in full (rest from reference TRBV11-3 and TRBJ1-1): EAGVVQSPRYKIIEKKQPVAFWCNPISGHNTLYWYLQNLGQGPELLIRYENEEAVDDSQLPKDRFSAERLKGVDSTLKIQPAELGDSAVYLCASSPRQGTEAFFGQGTRLTVV.

The rearrangement uses TRBV2 and TRBJ1-3; 9 nucleotides match TRBD1. The germline CDR1 and CDR2 sequences are SNHLY and FYNNEI. The CDR3 extends over 15 amino acids. Trimming removed 5 bases from V and 1 base from J; junction bases left unmatched: 3. CDR3 DNA: TGTGCCAGCAGTCCGGGACAGGGTTCTGGAAACACCATATATTTT. Translation: CASSPGQGSGNTIYF. Filled out from reference TRBV2 and TRBJ1-3, the complete variable domain reads EPEVTQTPSHQVTQMGQEVILRCVPISNHLYFYWYRQILGQKVEFLVSFYNNEISEKSEIFDDQFSVERPDGSNFTLKIRSTKLEDSAMYFCASSPGQGSGNTIYFGEGSWLTVV.

The V call is TRBV28, the J call TRBJ2-7, with 12 bases that match TRBD2. The junction had 6 bases not matched to a gene; V was cut back by 7 bases and J by 5 bases. The CDR3 has 14 residues. The germline gives CDR1 MDHEN, CDR2 SYDVKM. The CDR3 region is CASTRLAGVNEQYF. The DNA for the CDR3 is TGTGCCAGCACCAGACTAGCGGGAGTAAACGAGCAGTACTTC. The complete variable domain, with remaining parts taken from reference TRBV28 and TRBJ2-7, reads DVKVTQSSRYLVKRTGEKVFLECVQDMDHENMFWYRQDPGLGLRLIYFSYDVKMKEKGDIPEGYSVSREKKERFSLILESASTNQTSMYLCASTRLAGVNEQYFGPGTRLTVT.

There are a few counts of this clone. The chain carries TRBV27 and TRBJ1-1; no clear D gene. Trimming removed 8 bases at V and 1 base at J, with 8 bases between. CDR3 size: 12 residues. Per germline, CDR1 MNHEY and CDR2 SMNVEV (reference sequence). CDR3 nucleotides: TGTGCCAGCTGGGCCTGGAACACTGAAGCTTTCTTT. Translated, it gives CASWAWNTEAFF.

This clone was observed a few times. The J gene is TRBJ1-2, the V gene TRBV7-9; tentative D call: TRBD1 (6 bases). Germline V lookup: CDR1 SEHNR, CDR2 FQNEAQ (reference sequence). The CDR3 length is 14 residues. Trimming pared 5 bases from V and 8 bases from J, leaving 18 bases between. The CDR3 nucleotides read TGTGCCAGCAGCCCAGTCGGCAGGGGAAACGGCTACACCTTC. Protein: CASSPVGRGNGYTF.

This clone was detected a few times. This chain joins TRBV6-1 and TRBJ1-2; possibly TRBD1 for D (6 bases). The CDR3 spans 14 residues. The V end lost 6 bases, the J end lost 5 bases, and 16 bases lay between the germline ends. Germline V gene sequence: CDR1 MNHNS, CDR2 SASEGT. In DNA, the CDR3 is TGTGCCAGCAGAACCATACAGGGATATTATGGCTACACCTTC. This gives the protein CASRTIQGYYGYTF.

A remark on this clone: The identical CDR3 is also encoded by other nucleotide sequences in the sample. In nucleotides, the CDR3 is TGCGCCAGCAGCTTGGTAACGGGGGAAAAACTGTTTTTT. It translates to CASSLVTGEKLFF. This rearrangement joins TRBV5-1 to TRBJ1-4; the D is unclear. Per the germline V gene, CDR1 is SGHRS and CDR2 is YFSETQ. CDR3 length: 13 amino acids. The V gene lost 0 bases and the J gene lost 8 bases, with 8 bases spanning the gap.

This clone was counted only a few times. V usage is TRBV6-6 and J usage is TRBJ2-7; D gene ambiguous. The CDR3 spans 11 residues. V was cut by 0 bases and J by 6 bases, with 3 bases left in between. In germline, CDR1 is MNHNY, CDR2 SVGAGI (reference sequence). The CDR3 protein is CASSYSSEQYF. The CDR3 DNA sequence: TGTGCCAGCAGTTACTCGAGCGAGCAGTACTTC.

This clone was seen a handful of times. The chain uses TRBV29-1 and TRBJ1-1, with a possible D match to TRBD1 (6 bases). CDR3 length: 16 residues. CDR1 is SQVTM and CDR2 is ANQGSEA in the germline V gene. Trimming took off 4 bases at V and 2 bases at J, with 20 bases between the two ends. Here the CDR3 reads CSVGTLPQGRNTEAFF. CDR3 DNA sequence: TGCAGCGTTGGGACCCTCCCCCAGGGGCGAAACACTGAAGCTTTCTTT.

The chain carries TRBV12-2 and TRBJ2-1; the table's D gene call, TRBD2, was not cross checked with the DNA. TRBV12-2 is deemed a pseudogene. The CDR3 covers 17 residues. The CDR3 region is CASRDILAECSYNEQFF. DNA of the CDR3: TGTGCAAGTCGCGATATACTAGCGGAATGCTCCTACAATGAGCAGTTCTTC.

This clone has more than one count but fewer than ten. The V gene is TRBV4-2, the J gene TRBJ2-3; 10 bases line up with TRBD2. Germline assignment: CDR1 LGHNA and CDR2 YNFKEQ. The CDR3 is 15 residues long. V gave up 0 bases and J gave up 4 bases; unmatched junction bases: 1. CDR3 amino acids: CASSQESGGADTQYF. The DNA of the CDR3 is TGTGCCAGCAGCCAAGAGAGCGGGGGGGCAGATACGCAGTATTTT.

This clone has just a few counts. This rearrangement joins TRBV4-3 to TRBJ1-6; no firm D call. Germline V gene lookup returns CDR1 LGHNA and CDR2 YSLEER. The ends were cut back, 1 base at V and 8 bases at J, with 6 bases in the middle. The CDR3 totals 13 residues. For the CDR3, the DNA is TGCGCCAGCAGCCAAGGGAGCCATTCACCCCTCCACTTT. Encoded protein: CASSQGSHSPLHF.

The J gene is TRBJ1-2, the V gene TRBV4-2; no reliable D call. The CDR3 is made up of 15 amino acids. Per the germline V gene, CDR1 is LGHNA and CDR2 is YNFKEQ. Trimming left V 0 bases short and J 10 bases short, with 18 bases between. The CDR3 loop is CASSQDADGLRDYTF. CDR3 coding DNA: TGTGCCAGCAGCCAAGACGCGGATGGTCTGAGGGACTACACCTTC.

This clone was found a few times. The chain recombines TRBV5-1 with TRBJ2-7, with D perhaps TRBD1 (5 bases). V lost 0 bases to trimming and J lost 5 bases, with 12 bases between them. Germline CDR1 is SGHRS and CDR2 is YFSETQ. This CDR3 has 14 amino acids. CDR3 DNA: TGCGCCAGCAGCTTGGGAAGGACAAACGACGAGCAGTACTTC. Translation: CASSLGRTNDEQYF.

This clone has only a few counts. The V call is TRBV2, the J call TRBJ2-1, with 10 nucleotides matching TRBD2. V shed 2 bases and J 9 bases; nucleotides not matched to a gene: 7. This CDR3 region has 15 residues. Germline lookup yields CDR1 SNHLY and CDR2 FYNNEI. The CDR3 region is CASSESAGGRGEQFF. The CDR3 nucleotides read TGTGCCAGCAGTGAATCAGCGGGAGGGCGGGGTGAGCAGTTCTTC.

The chain combines TRBV29-1 with TRBJ2-7; 7 bases agree with TRBD1. Germline loops: CDR1 SQVTM, CDR2 ANQGSEA. V was clipped by 3 bases and J by 2 bases; unmatched bases: 7. The CDR3 sequence is 14 residues long. CDR3 nucleotides: TGCAGCGTTGAGACAGGGCCGGGGCCCTACGAGCAGTACTTC. It specifies CSVETGPGPYEQYF.

The chain carries TRBV29-1 and TRBJ1-2, with 7 bases matching TRBD1. Germline trimming cut 7 bases from V and 4 bases from J; bases unmatched to any gene: 12. There are 14 residues in the CDR3. Germline CDR1 is SQVTM and CDR2 is ANQGSEA. The CDR3 DNA is TGCAGCGCTGGGACAGAAAATCATTCCTATGGCTACACCTTC. Its translation: CSAGTENHSYGYTF.